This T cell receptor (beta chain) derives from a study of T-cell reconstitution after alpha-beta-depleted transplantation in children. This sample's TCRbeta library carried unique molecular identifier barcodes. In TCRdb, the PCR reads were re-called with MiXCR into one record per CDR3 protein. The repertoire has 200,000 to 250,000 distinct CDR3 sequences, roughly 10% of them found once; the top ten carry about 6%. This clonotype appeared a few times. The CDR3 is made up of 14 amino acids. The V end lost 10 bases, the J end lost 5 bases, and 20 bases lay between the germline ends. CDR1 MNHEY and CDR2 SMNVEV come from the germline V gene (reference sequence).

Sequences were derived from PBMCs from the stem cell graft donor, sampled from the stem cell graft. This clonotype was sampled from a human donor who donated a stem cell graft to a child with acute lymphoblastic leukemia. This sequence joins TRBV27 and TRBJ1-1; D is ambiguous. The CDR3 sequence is CATSGVKGWTEAFF. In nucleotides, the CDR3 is TGTGCCACCAGCGGGGTCAAGGGATGGACTGAAGCTTTCTTT.